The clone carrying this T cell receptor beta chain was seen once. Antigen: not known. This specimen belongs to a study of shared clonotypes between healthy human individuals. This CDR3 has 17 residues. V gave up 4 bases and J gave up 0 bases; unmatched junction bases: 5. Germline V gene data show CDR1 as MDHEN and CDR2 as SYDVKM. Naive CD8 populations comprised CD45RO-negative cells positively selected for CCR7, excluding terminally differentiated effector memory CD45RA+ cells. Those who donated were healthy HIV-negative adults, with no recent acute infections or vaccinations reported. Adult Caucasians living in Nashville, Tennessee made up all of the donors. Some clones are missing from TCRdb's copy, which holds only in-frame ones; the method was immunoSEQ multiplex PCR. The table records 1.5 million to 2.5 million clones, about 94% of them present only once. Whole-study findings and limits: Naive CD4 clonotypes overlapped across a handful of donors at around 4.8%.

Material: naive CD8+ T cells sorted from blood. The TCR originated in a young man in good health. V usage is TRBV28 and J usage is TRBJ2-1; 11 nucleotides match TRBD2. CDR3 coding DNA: TGTGCCAGCAGTTATGGGACTAGCGGAGGCTCCTACAATGAGCAGTTCTTC. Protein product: CASSYGTSGGSYNEQFF.